This TCR beta chain emerged from a study of post-analysis software for immune sequencing data. Study findings and constraints: Included in a set of about five TRBV segments more frequent in patients than controls were TRBV5-6, TRBV5-1 and TRBV20-1. Samples prepared in the same batch strongly co-clustered by F measure.

Sequencing libraries made from TCR beta cDNA carried unique molecular identifiers. A single record per CDR3 protein comes from TCRdb applying MiXCR to the PCR reads. The repertoire consists of fewer than 850,000 distinct CDR3 sequences, with 25% to 30% occurring once and the leading ten covering more than 0.55%. CDR1 and CDR2 from the germline V gene are LNHNV and YYDKDF (reference sequence). The germline V and J ends were trimmed by 0 bases and 3 bases, with 18 bases remaining between them. The CDR3 length is 17 residues. Note on this clonotype: The target antigen is unknown.

Sample: blood. This clonotype was sampled from a girl aged 10-17 years with multiple sclerosis. V usage is TRBV15 and J usage is TRBJ2-7; D remains ambiguous. The CDR3 DNA sequence: TGTGCCACCAGCAGAGATCCGGTAGGGTCATCGGACTACGAGCAGTACTTC. This gives the protein CATSRDPVGSSDYEQYF.